This is a list of T cell receptor beta chains from one sample in a study of blood T cell repertoires in COVID-19. The data were produced by immunoSEQ multiplex PCR, yet TCRdb's version contains in-frame clones alone and is incomplete. The sample consists of approximately 98,000 clones, less than 75% of them appearing once. Sequencing was done on a sample of peripheral blood. All receptors derive from a woman in her thirties or forties with acute or convalescent COVID-19. The CDR3 runs from the conserved cysteine through the conserved F or W. D genes are given only for firm matches. For some rows the clone size is stated as once, few or many, or as a class when expanded; others skip it.

size | D | J | V | CDR3 | DNA
- | - | TRBJ1-1 | TRBV24-1 | CATSSAGDTEAFF | TGTGCCACCAGTTCCGCCGGGGACACTGAAGCTTTCTTT
- | - | TRBJ1-1 | TRBV30 | CAWREAEAFF | TGTGCCTGGAGGGAGGCAGAAGCTTTCTTT
- | TRBD1 | TRBJ2-2 | TRBV5-1 | CASSGGGQANTGELFF | TGCGCCAGCAGCGGAGGTGGACAGGCGAACACCGGGGAGCTGTTTTTT
once | - | TRBJ2-1 | TRBV6-5 | CASRGSSYNEQFF | TGTGCCAGTAGGGGAAGCTCCTACAATGAGCAGTTCTTC
few | TRBD1 | TRBJ1-2 | TRBV6-5 | CASSPPGQGNYGYTF | TGTGCCAGCAGTCCCCCGGGACAGGGCAACTATGGCTACACCTTC
many | - | TRBJ2-2 | TRBV3-1/TRBV3-2 | CASSPPDRRNTGELFF | TGTGCCAGCAGCCCCCCCGACAGGCGGAACACCGGGGAGCTGTTTTTT
few | - | TRBJ1-2 | TRBV4-1 | CASSEFEEPLYGYTF | TGCGCCAGCAGCGAGTTTGAGGAACCTCTCTATGGCTACACCTTC
- | - | TRBJ1-5 | TRBV6-2/TRBV6-3 | CASSPPGISNQPQHF | TGTGCCAGCAGTCCACCAGGGATTAGCAATCAGCCCCAGCATTTT
- | - | TRBJ2-1 | TRBV11-3 | CASSSSGVAGAYNEQFF | TGTGCCAGCAGCTCCTCCGGGGTGGCGGGGGCGTACAATGAGCAGTTCTTC
- | TRBD2 | TRBJ2-3 | TRBV7-8 | CASSPGTSGIPDTQYF | TGTGCCAGCAGCCCTGGGACTAGCGGAATTCCAGATACGCAGTATTTT
many | - | TRBJ1-6 | TRBV5-5 | CASSLGRYNSPLHF | TGTGCCAGCAGCTTGGGCCGGTATAATTCACCCCTCCACTTT
once | TRBD2 | TRBJ2-3 | TRBV27 | CASTRGGVSTLTDTQYF | TGTGCCAGCACTAGGGGAGGGGTTTCAACCCTCACAGATACGCAGTATTTT
- | - | TRBJ2-1 | TRBV6-5 | CASSTGTVGNEQFF | TGTGCCAGCAGTACAGGGACGGTGGGGAATGAGCAGTTCTTC
- | - | TRBJ1-5 | TRBV6-5 | CASSMSTTVNQPQHF | TGTGCCAGCAGTATGTCGACTACAGTGAATCAGCCCCAGCATTTT
- | - | TRBJ2-2 | TRBV18 | CASSPESLTNTGELFF | TGTGCCAGCTCACCAGAGAGCCTCACGAACACCGGGGAGCTGTTTTTT
- | TRBD1 | TRBJ2-7 | TRBV7-9 | CASSDRDSWSYEQYF | TGTGCCAGCAGCGATCGGGACAGTTGGTCCTACGAGCAGTACTTC